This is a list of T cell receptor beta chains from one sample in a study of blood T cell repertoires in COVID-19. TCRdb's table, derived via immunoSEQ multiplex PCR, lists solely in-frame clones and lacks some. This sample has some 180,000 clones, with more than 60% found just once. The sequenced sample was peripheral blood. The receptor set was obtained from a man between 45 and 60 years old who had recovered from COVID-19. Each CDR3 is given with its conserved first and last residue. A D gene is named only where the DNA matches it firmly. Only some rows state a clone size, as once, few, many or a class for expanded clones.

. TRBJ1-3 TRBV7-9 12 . TGTGCCAGCAGCTTACTGGGAAACACCATATATTTT CASSLLGNTIYF
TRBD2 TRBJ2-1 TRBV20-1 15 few TGCAGTGCTAGTAGCGGGAGGAGGAATTTCGATGAGCAGTTCTTC CSASSGRRNFDEQFF
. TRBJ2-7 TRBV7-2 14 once TGTGCCAGCAGCTTTGGGACATCAATGTACGAGCAGTACTTC CASSFGTSMYEQYF
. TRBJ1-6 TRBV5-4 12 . TGTGCCAGCAGCCTTGTTAATTCACCCCTCCACTTT CASSLVNSPLHF
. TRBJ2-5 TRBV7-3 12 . TGTGCCAGCAGCTCCCCAGGAGAGACCCAGTACTTC CASSSPGETQYF
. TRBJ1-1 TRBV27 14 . TGTGCCAGCACCTACTCGGGGGGGTACACTGAAGCTTTCTTT CASTYSGGYTEAFF
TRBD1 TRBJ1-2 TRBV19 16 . TGTGCCAGTAGCCGTGCCGCAGGGGGAGGTAACTATGGCTACACCTTC CASSRAAGGGNYGYTF
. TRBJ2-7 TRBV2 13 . TGTGCCAGCAGTTCCTCGACACCTTTGGAGCAGTACTTC CASSSSTPLEQYF
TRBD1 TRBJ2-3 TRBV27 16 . TGTGCCAGCAGTTTAAGGGGGGACAGGGAGGCGATCGGGCAGTATTTT CASSLRGDREAIGQYF
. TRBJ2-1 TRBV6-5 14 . TGTGCCAGCAGTCAGGAAACGTCCTACAATGAGCAGTTCTTC CASSQETSYNEQFF
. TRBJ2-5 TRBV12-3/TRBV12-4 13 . TGTGCCAGCAGTCCGACGGAGCCCAAGACCCAGTACTTC CASSPTEPKTQYF
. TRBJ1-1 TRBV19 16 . TGTGCCAGTACGGTCCAGGTTCATAGTCCGAACACTGAAGCTTTCTTT CASTVQVHSPNTEAFF
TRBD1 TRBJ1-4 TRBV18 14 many TGTGCCAGCTCACCGGGACAGGGTGATGAAAAACTGTTTTTT CASSPGQGDEKLFF
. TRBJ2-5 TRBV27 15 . TGTGCCAGCAGGCGGTTCCCCCTTTACCAAGAGACCCAGTACTTC CASRRFPLYQETQYF
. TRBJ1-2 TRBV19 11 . TGTGCCACTGAGGTCGACTATGGCTACACCTTC CATEVDYGYTF
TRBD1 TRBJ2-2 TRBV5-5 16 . TGTGCCAGCAGCGTCCGGGACAGGGGAGGCACCGGGGAGCTGTTTTTT CASSVRDRGGTGELFF
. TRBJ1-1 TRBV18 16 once TGTGCCAGCTCACCACGTATGGTAGGGGGGAACACTGAAGCTTTCTTT CASSPRMVGGNTEAFF
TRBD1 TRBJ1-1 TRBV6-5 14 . TGTGCCAGCAGCGTCGATACAGGGGCCGGTGAAGCTTTCTTT CASSVDTGAGEAFF
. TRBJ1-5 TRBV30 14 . TGTGCCTATCGGAGCTGGGAGACGGGTCAGCCCCAGCATTTT CAYRSWETGQPQHF
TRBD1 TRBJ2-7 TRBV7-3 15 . TGTGCCAGCAGCTCCACATGGACAGGAGACTACGAGCAGTACTTC CASSSTWTGDYEQYF
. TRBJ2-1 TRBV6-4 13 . TGTGCCAGCAGTGACACTAGGGTCGGTGAGCAGTTCTTC CASSDTRVGEQFF
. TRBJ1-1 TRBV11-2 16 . TGTGCCAGCAGCTTAGATCGGGGGGCTGAATGGACTGAAGCTTTCTTT CASSLDRGAEWTEAFF
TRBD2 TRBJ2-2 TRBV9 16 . TGTGCCAGCAGCGTATCGGGAGGGCGGAACACCGGGGAGCTGTTTTTT CASSVSGGRNTGELFF
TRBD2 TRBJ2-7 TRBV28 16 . TGTGCCAGCAGCCGCCGGTTTGGACTAGCGCCCTACGAGCAGTACTTC CASSRRFGLAPYEQYF
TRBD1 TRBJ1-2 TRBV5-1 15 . TGCGCCAGCAGCGGGGGACAGTTCCCTAACTATGGCTACACCTTC CASSGGQFPNYGYTF
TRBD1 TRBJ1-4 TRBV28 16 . TGTGCCAGCAGTTTATGGTCCCAGACAGGGAATGAAAAACTGTTTTTT CASSLWSQTGNEKLFF